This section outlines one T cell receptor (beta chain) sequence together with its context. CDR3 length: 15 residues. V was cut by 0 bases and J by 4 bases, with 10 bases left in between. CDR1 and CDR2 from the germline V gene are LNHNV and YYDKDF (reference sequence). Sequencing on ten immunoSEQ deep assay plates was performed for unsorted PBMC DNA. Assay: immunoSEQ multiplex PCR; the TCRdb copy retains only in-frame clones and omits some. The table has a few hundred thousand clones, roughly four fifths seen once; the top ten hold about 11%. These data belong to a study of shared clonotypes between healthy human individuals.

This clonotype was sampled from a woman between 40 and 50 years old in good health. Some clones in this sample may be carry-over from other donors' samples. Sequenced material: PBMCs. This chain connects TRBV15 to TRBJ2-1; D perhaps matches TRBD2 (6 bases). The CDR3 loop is CATSRDAGSYNEQFF. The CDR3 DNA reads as TGTGCCACCAGCAGAGACGCGGGATCTTACAATGAGCAGTTCTTC. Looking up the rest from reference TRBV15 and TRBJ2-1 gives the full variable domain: DAMVIQNPRYQVTQFGKPVTLSCSQTLNHNVMYWYQQKSSQAPKLLFHYYDKDFNNEADTPDNFQSRRPNTSFCFLDIRSPGLGDTAMYLCATSRDAGSYNEQFFGPGTRLTVL.